One and the same sample provided the 27 T cell receptor beta chains below, sequenced in a study of blood T cell repertoires in COVID-19. Sequencing was performed with immunoSEQ multiplex PCR; in TCRdb, only in-frame clones are kept and a portion is missing. The table lists 100,000 to 150,000 clones, under 80% of them singletons. Input material: peripheral blood. These receptors came from a man aged 45-60 years with acute or convalescent COVID-19.

The V gene is TRBV6-5, the J gene TRBJ1-1; D is uncertain. Trimming shortened V by 6 bases and J by 4 bases, and 9 bases separated the two germline ends. The CDR3 sequence is 12 residues long. CDR1 is MNHEY and CDR2 is SVGAGI in the germline V gene. The CDR3 sequence: CASRMEGTEAFF. In DNA, the CDR3 is TGTGCCAGCAGAATGGAGGGCACTGAAGCTTTCTTT.

The chain links TRBV28 to TRBJ2-5; D unresolved. Trimming left V 6 bases short and J 6 bases short, with 14 bases between. CDR1 is MDHEN, CDR2 SYDVKM, per germline. This CDR3 contains 13 residues. The CDR3, as DNA: TGTGCCAGCAGCAACCACCAGACACAGACCCAGTACTTC. Its translation: CASSNHQTQTQYF.

CDR3 in amino acids: CASIPRAKNIQYF. As DNA, the CDR3 is TGTGCCAGCATTCCTCGGGCCAAAAACATTCAGTACTTC. The V gene is TRBV28, the J gene TRBJ2-4; D unresolved. V gave up 7 bases and J gave up 1 base, with 8 bases separating them. Germline V CDR1 and CDR2: MDHEN, SYDVKM. The CDR3 runs 13 residues.

This chain links TRBV6-1 with TRBJ1-2; D gene ambiguous. Trimming stripped 2 bases from V and 8 bases from J, with 15 bases between. CDR1 MNHNS and CDR2 SASEGT come from the germline V gene. This CDR3 contains 14 residues. CDR3 sequence (DNA): TGTGCCAGCAGTGAAACTCGGGATTCGGGAGGCTACACCTTC. Encoded protein: CASSETRDSGGYTF.

The chain recombines TRBV7-6 with TRBJ1-1; D perhaps matches TRBD1 (6 bases). The CDR3 runs 13 residues. The germline CDR1 and CDR2 sequences are SGHVS and FNYEAQ. Trimming left V 4 bases short and J 3 bases short, with 9 bases between. CDR3 coding DNA: TGTGCCAGCAGCTGGAACAGGGACACTGAAGCTTTCTTT. Protein product: CASSWNRDTEAFF.

This rearrangement joins TRBV5-1 to TRBJ2-1, with D perhaps TRBD2 (6 bases). Germline assignment: CDR1 SGHRS and CDR2 YFSETQ. With 3 bases removed from V and 2 bases from J, the gap between germline ends came to 9 bases. This CDR3 has 14 amino acids. Here the CDR3 DNA reads TGCGCCAGCAGCTCCGCTAGCGCCTACAATGAGCAGTTCTTC. Amino acids: CASSSASAYNEQFF.

This clone was seen only once. The chain joins TRBV2 to TRBJ2-3; weak D call: TRBD2 (6 bases). Germline V lookup: CDR1 SNHLY, CDR2 FYNNEI. The CDR3 sequence is 13 residues long. The germline V and J ends were trimmed by 8 bases and 2 bases, with 11 bases remaining between them. The CDR3 here is CASVRGSTDTQYF. The CDR3 nucleotides read TGTGCCAGCGTGCGGGGTTCCACAGATACGCAGTATTTT. Full variable domain (rest looked up from reference TRBV2 and TRBJ2-3): EPEVTQTPSHQVTQMGQEVILRCVPISNHLYFYWYRQILGQKVEFLVSFYNNEISEKSEIFDDQFSVERPDGSNFTLKIRSTKLEDSAMYFCASVRGSTDTQYFGPGTRLTVL.

The chain joins TRBV5-8 to TRBJ1-2; 8 bases match TRBD1. The germline V gene encodes CDR1 SGHTS and CDR2 YDEGEE. This CDR3 region has 14 residues. V lost 1 base and J lost 4; bases outside the gene matches: 3. CDR3 sequence (DNA): TGTGCCAGCAGCTTGTATGGACAGGGCTATGGCTACACCTTC. Amino acids: CASSLYGQGYGYTF.

The CDR3: CASIRDRGADIQYF. CDR3 nucleotides: TGTGCCAGCATCCGGGACAGGGGAGCTGACATTCAGTACTTC. The chain is built from TRBV6-5 and TRBJ2-4; 10 nucleotides align to TRBD1. CDR1 is MNHEY and CDR2 is SVGAGI in the germline V gene. Trimming removed 7 bases from V and 8 bases from J; junction bases left unmatched: 8. The CDR3 length is 14 residues.

The V call is TRBV7-8, the J call TRBJ2-7; 9 nucleotides agree with TRBD2. J was trimmed by 2 bases and V by 5 bases; bases with no gene match: 34. CDR1 is SGHVS and CDR2 is FQNEAQ in the germline V gene. This CDR3 spans 24 amino acids. In DNA form, the CDR3 reads TGTGCCAGCAGCCCGCCGGACCGGACAGAACTTCTTGCCAGCGGGAGGACCAAGCCCTACGAGCAGTACTTC. It specifies CASSPPDRTELLASGRTKPYEQYF.

The V and J genes are TRBV5-1 and TRBJ1-6, with D possibly TRBD1 on 5 matching bases. This CDR3 is built from 15 residues. Deletions cut 0 bases from V and 7 bases from J, with 11 bases between. Per germline, CDR1 SGHRS and CDR2 YFSETQ. The DNA of the CDR3 is TGCGCCAGCAGCTTGGCCGGGACTTCAAATTCACCCCTCCACTTT. The encoded protein is CASSLAGTSNSPLHF.

J is TRBJ1-2 and V is TRBV9; D is unresolved. The V end was cut by 3 bases, the J end by 6 bases, with 12 bases between. Germline V lookup: CDR1 SGDLS, CDR2 YYNGEE. CDR3 size: 13 residues. The CDR3 DNA reads TGTGCCAGCAGCGCCCGCGGCACGGATGGCTACACCTTC. It codes for CASSARGTDGYTF.

This chain uses TRBV19 with TRBJ1-4, with TRBD1 matching over 9 bases. Per the germline V gene, CDR1 is LNHDA and CDR2 is SQIVND (reference sequence). The ends lost 5 bases at V and 7 bases at J; junction bases unmatched: 11. The CDR3 covers 16 residues. CDR3 coding DNA: TGTGCCAGTAGTCCTGGACAGGGGACGGGAAGTGAAAAACTGTTTTTT. This translates into CASSPGQGTGSEKLFF.

This clone has a single count. This chain connects TRBV5-1 to TRBJ1-5; D perhaps matches TRBD1 (5 bases). The germline V and J ends were trimmed by 0 bases and 7 bases, with 14 bases remaining between them. The CDR3 runs 15 residues. Looked up from germline, CDR1 is SGHRS and CDR2 is YFSETQ. Here the CDR3 reads CASSLAGRVRQPQHF. The CDR3 region has the DNA TGCGCCAGCAGCTTGGCCGGCAGGGTGAGGCAGCCCCAGCATTTT.

V and J are TRBV28 and TRBJ1-4; 9 nucleotides align to TRBD1. CDR3 size: 14 residues. Germline-derived CDR1 and CDR2 are MDHEN and SYDVKM. V was pared by 6 bases and J by 8 bases, with 7 bases of the junction left unmatched. The CDR3 DNA sequence: TGTGCCAGCAGCCACAGGGGGCGGAGGGAAAAACTGTTTTTT. It yields the protein CASSHRGRREKLFF.

The chain carries TRBV11-2 and TRBJ2-5; D is possibly TRBD2 (5 bases). The CDR3 covers 15 residues. From germline, CDR1 is SGHAT and CDR2 FQNNGV. V lost 0 bases and J lost 6, with 14 bases in between. The CDR3 DNA reads TGTGCCAGCAGCTTAGATTTGTGGGAGACAAAGACCCAGTACTTC. Its translation: CASSLDLWETKTQYF.

This chain connects TRBV6-1 to TRBJ1-5; 8 positions agree with TRBD1. This CDR3 spans 17 amino acids. Germline V lookup: CDR1 MNHNS, CDR2 SASEGT. With 0 bases clipped from V and 2 bases from J, the junction kept 6 bases outside the gene matches. The CDR3 loop is CASSEAQGARGNQPQHF. CDR3 coding DNA: TGTGCCAGCAGTGAAGCGCAGGGGGCGCGGGGCAATCAGCCCCAGCATTTT.

The chain combines TRBV20-1 with TRBJ2-1; the D gene is possibly TRBD2 (5 bases). V was shortened by 3 bases and J by 1 base, with 22 bases between the two germline ends. The CDR3 totals 18 residues. Germline V CDR1 and CDR2: DFQATT, SNEGSKA (reference sequence). As DNA, the CDR3 is TGCAGTGCTAGTCTGGAAAGGGCAGGAGGATGGTCCTACAATGAGCAGTTCTTC. As protein: CSASLERAGGWSYNEQFF.

This rearrangement joins TRBV5-1 to TRBJ1-1, with 7 bases identical to TRBD1. This CDR3 has 16 residues. Trimming removed 0 bases from V and 1 base from J; junction bases left unmatched: 6. Germline assignment: CDR1 SGHRS and CDR2 YFSETQ. CDR3 protein: CASSLVGDSPNTEAFF. CDR3 nucleotide sequence: TGCGCCAGCAGCTTGGTTGGGGACAGTCCGAACACTGAAGCTTTCTTT.

V and J are TRBV5-5 and TRBJ2-1; 9 bases line up with TRBD2. Germline V gene data show CDR1 as SGHKS and CDR2 as YYEKEE (reference sequence). Trimming took 2 bases from V and 3 from J; bases not matched to a gene: 9. This CDR3 region has 17 residues. CDR3 sequence (DNA): TGTGCCAGCAGCTTTATAGCTAGCGGGGCCTACTACAATGAGCAGTTCTTC. It yields the protein CASSFIASGAYYNEQFF. Together with reference TRBV5-5 and TRBJ2-1, the CDR3 gives the full variable domain: DAGVTQSPTHLIKTRGQQVTLRCSPISGHKSVSWYQQVLGQGPQFIFQYYEKEERGRGNFPDRFSARQFPNYSSELNVNALLLGDSALYLCASSFIASGAYYNEQFFGPGTRLTVL.

The rearrangement joins TRBV7-8 to TRBJ2-2; 10 nucleotides align to TRBD1. The CDR3 spans 18 residues. V was clipped by 5 bases and J by 5 bases; unmatched bases: 14. CDR1 and CDR2 from the germline V gene are SGHVS and FQNEAQ. The CDR3 is CASSPRQGAMRKTGELFF. CDR3 coding DNA: TGTGCCAGCAGCCCTCGACAGGGGGCCATGAGAAAAACCGGGGAGCTGTTTTTT. The variable domain in full, with the rest retrieved from reference TRBV7-8 and TRBJ2-2, is GAGVSQSPRYKVAKRGQDVALRCDPISGHVSLFWYQQALGQGPEFLTYFQNEAQLDKSGLPSDRFFAERPEGSVSTLKIQRTQQEDSAVYLCASSPRQGAMRKTGELFFGEGSRLTVL.

V and J are TRBV4-1 and TRBJ2-7; no clear D. Germline loops: CDR1 MGHRA, CDR2 YSYEKL. The CDR3 sequence is 16 residues long. Trimming took off 0 bases at V and 7 bases at J, with 19 bases between the two ends. CDR3 bases: TGCGCCAGCAGCCAAGACGATACAGACGGATGGTGGGAGCAGTACTTC. Translating it yields CASSQDDTDGWWEQYF.

The CDR3: CASRGIGTGTGRYGYTF. In nucleotides, the CDR3 is TGTGCCAGCCGAGGTATTGGGACCGGGACAGGGCGCTATGGCTACACCTTC. The chain has TRBV2 and TRBJ1-2; 9 bases fit TRBD1. This CDR3 spans 17 amino acids. V shed 8 bases, J shed 4 bases, and the junction held 17 bases outside the gene matches. Germline CDR1 is SNHLY and CDR2 is FYNNEI.

This clone came up once. The gene calls are TRBV6-1 and TRBJ1-4; TRBD1 aligns across 9 bases. V lost 3 bases and J lost 8; bases outside the gene matches: 4. CDR3 length: 14 amino acids. CDR1 is MNHNS, CDR2 SASEGT, per germline. CDR3 in DNA: TGTGCCAGCAGTGATGGACAGGGGCGCGAAAAACTGTTTTTT. Translation: CASSDGQGREKLFF.

This clone was observed once. This chain joins TRBV19 and TRBJ2-1; TRBD2 matches at 14 bases. The CDR3 is 19 amino acids. Germline-derived CDR1 and CDR2 are LNHDA and SQIVND (reference sequence). V was pared by 8 bases and J by 5 bases, with 17 bases of the junction left unmatched. CDR3 loop: CASSSAGTSGRFPDNEQFF. The CDR3, as DNA: TGTGCCAGTTCCTCAGCCGGGACTAGCGGGAGATTTCCCGACAATGAGCAGTTCTTC.

J is TRBJ2-7 and V is TRBV10-3; 10 bases map to TRBD1. The V and J ends lost 8 bases and 5 bases, in that order; junction bases with no gene match: 9. The length of the CDR3 is 14 residues. CDR1 is ENHRY, CDR2 SYGVKD, per germline. The CDR3 nucleotides read TGTGCCATCGGAGCCGGGACAGGGGCGGACGAGCAGTACTTC. It translates to CAIGAGTGADEQYF.

This clone was observed a handful of times. V and J are TRBV9 and TRBJ1-1; TRBD1 aligns across 9 bases. Per germline, CDR1 SGDLS and CDR2 YYNGEE. After removal of 4 bases from V and 6 bases from J, the junction contained 7 bases not matched to a gene. There are 14 residues in the CDR3. CDR3 coding DNA: TGTGCCAGCAGCTCAATCACAGGGGGCTCTGAAGCTTTCTTT. Protein: CASSSITGGSEAFF. Full variable domain (remainder filled in from reference TRBV9 and TRBJ1-1): DSGVTQTPKHLITATGQRVTLRCSPRSGDLSVYWYQQSLDQGLQFLIQYYNGEERAKGNILERFSAQQFPDLHSELNLSSLELGDSALYFCASSSITGGSEAFFGQGTRLTVV.